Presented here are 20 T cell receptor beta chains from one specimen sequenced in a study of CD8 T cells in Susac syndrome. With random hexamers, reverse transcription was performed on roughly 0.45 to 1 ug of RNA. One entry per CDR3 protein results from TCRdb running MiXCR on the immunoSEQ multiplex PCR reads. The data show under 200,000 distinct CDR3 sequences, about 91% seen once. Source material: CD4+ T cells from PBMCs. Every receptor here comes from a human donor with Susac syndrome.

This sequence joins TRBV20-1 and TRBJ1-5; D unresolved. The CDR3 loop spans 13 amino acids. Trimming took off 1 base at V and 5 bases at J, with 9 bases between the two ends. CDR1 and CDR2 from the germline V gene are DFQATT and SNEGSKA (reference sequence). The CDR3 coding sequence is TGCAGTGCTAGAGTATCCAGCCATCAGCCCCAGCATTTT. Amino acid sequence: CSARVSSHQPQHF.

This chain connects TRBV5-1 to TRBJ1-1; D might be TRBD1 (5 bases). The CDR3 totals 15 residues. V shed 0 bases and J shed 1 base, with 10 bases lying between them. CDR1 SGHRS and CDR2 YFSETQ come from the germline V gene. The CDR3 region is CASSLVPTENTEAFF. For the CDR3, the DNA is TGCGCCAGCAGCTTGGTACCGACAGAGAACACTGAAGCTTTCTTT.

The CDR3 region is CASSLPGLAGVGTGELFF. The CDR3 DNA follows: TGTGCCAGCAGTCTTCCGGGACTAGCGGGAGTAGGCACCGGGGAGCTGTTTTTT. The rearrangement joins TRBV28 to TRBJ2-2, with TRBD2 identical over 14 bases. Germline V lookup: CDR1 MDHEN, CDR2 SYDVKM. CDR3 length: 18 amino acids. Trimming cost V 5 bases and J 4 bases; bases outside gene matches: 9.

The CDR3 reads CASSLGTDAMDGYTF. As DNA, the CDR3 is TGTGCCAGCAGCTTAGGGACCGATGCTATGGATGGCTACACCTTC. V and J are TRBV7-9 and TRBJ1-2; D remains unclear. The ends were cut back, 1 base at V and 6 bases at J, with 15 bases in the middle. Germline CDR1 is SEHNR and CDR2 is FQNEAQ (reference sequence). The CDR3 covers 15 residues.

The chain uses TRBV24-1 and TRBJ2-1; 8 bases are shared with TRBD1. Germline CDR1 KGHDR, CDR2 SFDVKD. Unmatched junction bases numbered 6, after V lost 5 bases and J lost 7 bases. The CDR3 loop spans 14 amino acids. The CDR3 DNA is TGTGCCACCAGTGCCCAGGACAGGGTAAATGAGCAGTTCTTC. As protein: CATSAQDRVNEQFF.

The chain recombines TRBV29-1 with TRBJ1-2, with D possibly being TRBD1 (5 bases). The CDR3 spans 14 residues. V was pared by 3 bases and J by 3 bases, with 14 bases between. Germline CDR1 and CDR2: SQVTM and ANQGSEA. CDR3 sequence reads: CSVDTVREDYGYTF. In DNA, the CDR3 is TGCAGCGTTGATACGGTCAGGGAGGACTATGGCTACACCTTC.

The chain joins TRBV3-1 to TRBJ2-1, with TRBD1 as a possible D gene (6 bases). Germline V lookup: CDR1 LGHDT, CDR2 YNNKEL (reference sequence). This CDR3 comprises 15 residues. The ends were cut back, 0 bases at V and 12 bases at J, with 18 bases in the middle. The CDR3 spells CASSQDSGDRGAQFF. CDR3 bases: TGTGCCAGCAGCCAAGATTCAGGGGACCGAGGCGCGCAGTTCTTC.

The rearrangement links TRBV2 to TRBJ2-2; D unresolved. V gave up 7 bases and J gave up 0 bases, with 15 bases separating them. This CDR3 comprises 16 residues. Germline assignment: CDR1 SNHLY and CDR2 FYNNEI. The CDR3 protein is CASTSKGSPNTGELFF. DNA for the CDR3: TGTGCCAGCACCTCTAAGGGCAGTCCGAACACCGGGGAGCTGTTTTTT. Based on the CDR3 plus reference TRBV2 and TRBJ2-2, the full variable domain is EPEVTQTPSHQVTQMGQEVILRCVPISNHLYFYWYRQILGQKVEFLVSFYNNEISEKSEIFDDQFSVERPDGSNFTLKIRSTKLEDSAMYFCASTSKGSPNTGELFFGEGSRLTVL.

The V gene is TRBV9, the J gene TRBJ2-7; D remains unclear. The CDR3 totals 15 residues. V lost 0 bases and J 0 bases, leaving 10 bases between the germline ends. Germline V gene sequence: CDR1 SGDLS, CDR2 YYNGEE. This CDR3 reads CASSVGTSSSYEQYF. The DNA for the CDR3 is TGTGCCAGCAGCGTAGGCACGTCTAGCTCCTACGAGCAGTACTTC.

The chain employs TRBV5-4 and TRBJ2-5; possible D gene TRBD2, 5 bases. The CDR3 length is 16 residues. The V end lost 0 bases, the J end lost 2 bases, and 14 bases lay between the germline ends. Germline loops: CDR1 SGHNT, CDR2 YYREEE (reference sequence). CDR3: CASSLEGRRQQETQYF. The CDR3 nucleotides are TGTGCCAGCAGCTTGGAAGGGAGACGGCAACAAGAGACCCAGTACTTC.

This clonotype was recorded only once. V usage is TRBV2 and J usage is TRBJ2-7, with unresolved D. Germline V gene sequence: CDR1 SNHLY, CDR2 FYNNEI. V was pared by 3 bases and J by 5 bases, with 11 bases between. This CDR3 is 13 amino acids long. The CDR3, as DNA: TGTGCCAGCAGTGACACTACAAGTGACGAGCAGTACTTC. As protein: CASSDTTSDEQYF.

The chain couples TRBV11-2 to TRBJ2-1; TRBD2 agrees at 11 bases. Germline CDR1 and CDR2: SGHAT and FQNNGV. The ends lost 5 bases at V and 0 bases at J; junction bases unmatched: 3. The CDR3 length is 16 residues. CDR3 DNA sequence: TGTGCCAGCAGCACCACTAGCGGGAGCTCCTACAATGAGCAGTTCTTC. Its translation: CASSTTSGSSYNEQFF.

CDR3 in amino acids: CASSLVVGDYSPLHF. The CDR3 region has the DNA TGTGCCAGCAGCTTAGTGGTAGGGGATTACTCACCCCTCCACTTT. This chain links TRBV11-2 with TRBJ1-6; weak D call: TRBD1 (5 bases). The V end was cut by 1 base, the J end by 10 bases, with 14 bases between. This CDR3 is 15 amino acids long. CDR1 is SGHAT and CDR2 is FQNNGV in the germline V gene.

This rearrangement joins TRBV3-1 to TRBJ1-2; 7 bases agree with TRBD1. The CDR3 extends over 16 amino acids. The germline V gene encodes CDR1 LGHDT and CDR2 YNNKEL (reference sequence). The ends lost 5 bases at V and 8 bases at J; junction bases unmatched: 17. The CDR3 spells CASSLQDRYQGLGYTF. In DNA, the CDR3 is TGTGCCAGCAGCTTACAGGACAGGTACCAAGGGCTCGGCTACACCTTC. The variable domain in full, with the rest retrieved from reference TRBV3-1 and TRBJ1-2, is DTAVSQTPKYLVTQMGNDKSIKCEQNLGHDTMYWYKQDSKKFLKIMFSYNNKELIINETVPNRFSPKSPDKAHLNLHINSLELGDSAVYFCASSLQDRYQGLGYTFGSGTRLTVV.

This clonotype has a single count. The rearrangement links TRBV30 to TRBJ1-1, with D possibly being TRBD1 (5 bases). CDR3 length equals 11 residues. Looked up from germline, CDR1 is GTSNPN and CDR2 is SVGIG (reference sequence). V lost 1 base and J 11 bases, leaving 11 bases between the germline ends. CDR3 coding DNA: TGTGCCTGGAGTGGGGGACTAGAGGCTTTCTTT. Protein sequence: CAWSGGLEAFF.

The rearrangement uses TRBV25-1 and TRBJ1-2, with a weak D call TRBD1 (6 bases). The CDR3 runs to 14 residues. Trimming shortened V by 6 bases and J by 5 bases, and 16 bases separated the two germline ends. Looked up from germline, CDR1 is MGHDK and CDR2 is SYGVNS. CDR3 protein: CASSYGYREYGYTF. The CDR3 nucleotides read TGTGCCAGCAGCTACGGGTACAGGGAGTATGGCTACACCTTC.

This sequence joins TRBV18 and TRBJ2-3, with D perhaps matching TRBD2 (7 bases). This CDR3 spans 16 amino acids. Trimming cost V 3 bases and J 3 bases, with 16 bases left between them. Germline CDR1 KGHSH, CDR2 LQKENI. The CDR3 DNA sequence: TGTGCCAGCTCACCCCCTAGCGGAGGGGGGACAGATACGCAGTATTTT. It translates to CASSPPSGGGTDTQYF.

The CDR3 sequence: CASSSNTQENGYTF. CDR3 in DNA: TGCGCCAGCAGCTCGAATACTCAGGAAAATGGCTACACCTTC. The chain links TRBV5-1 to TRBJ1-2; D remains ambiguous. The germline CDR1 and CDR2 sequences are SGHRS and YFSETQ. Trimming stripped 3 bases from V and 6 bases from J, with 15 bases between. The CDR3 is made up of 14 amino acids. Supplemented by reference TRBV5-1 and TRBJ1-2, the full variable domain reads KAGVTQTPRYLIKTRGQQVTLSCSPISGHRSVSWYQQTPGQGLQFLFEYFSETQRNKGNFPGRFSGRQFSNSRSEMNVSTLELGDSALYLCASSSNTQENGYTFGSGTRLTVV.

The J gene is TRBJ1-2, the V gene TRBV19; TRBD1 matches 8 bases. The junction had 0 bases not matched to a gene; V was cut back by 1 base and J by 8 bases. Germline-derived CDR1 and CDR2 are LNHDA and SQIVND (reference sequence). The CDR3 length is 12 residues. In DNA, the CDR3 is TGTGCCAGTAGTATAGCAGGGGGCGGCTACACCTTC. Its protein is CASSIAGGGYTF.

The CDR3 loop is CSVSQSGQAYNEQFF. The CDR3 bases are TGCAGTGTCAGTCAGAGCGGGCAGGCGTACAATGAGCAGTTCTTC. V usage is TRBV20-1 and J usage is TRBJ2-1; tentative D call: TRBD2 (6 bases). The ends were cut back, 7 bases at V and 4 bases at J, with 20 bases in the middle. Germline V gene lookup returns CDR1 DFQATT and CDR2 SNEGSKA (reference sequence). This CDR3 has 15 residues.